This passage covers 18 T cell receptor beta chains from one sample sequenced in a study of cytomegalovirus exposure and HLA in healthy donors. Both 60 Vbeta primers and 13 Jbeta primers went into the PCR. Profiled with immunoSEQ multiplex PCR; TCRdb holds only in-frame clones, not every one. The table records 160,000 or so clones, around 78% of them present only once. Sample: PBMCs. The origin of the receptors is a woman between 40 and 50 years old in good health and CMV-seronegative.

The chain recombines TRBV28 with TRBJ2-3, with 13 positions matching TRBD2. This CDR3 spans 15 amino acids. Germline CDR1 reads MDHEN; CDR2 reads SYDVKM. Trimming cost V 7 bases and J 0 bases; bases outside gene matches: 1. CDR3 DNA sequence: TGTGCCAGCAAACTAGCGGGAGGGAGCACAGATACGCAGTATTTT. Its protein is CASKLAGGSTDTQYF.

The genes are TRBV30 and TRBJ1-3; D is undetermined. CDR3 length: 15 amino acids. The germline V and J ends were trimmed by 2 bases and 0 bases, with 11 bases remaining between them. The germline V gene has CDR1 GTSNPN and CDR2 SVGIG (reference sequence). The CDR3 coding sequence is TGTGCCTGGAGTAAAATCCCGAGCTCTGGAAACACCATATATTTT. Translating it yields CAWSKIPSSGNTIYF.

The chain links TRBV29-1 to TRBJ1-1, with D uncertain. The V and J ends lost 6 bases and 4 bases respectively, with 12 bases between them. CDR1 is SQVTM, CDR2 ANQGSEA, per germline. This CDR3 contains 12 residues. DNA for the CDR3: TGCAGCGTGCAGGCTGCAGGCACTGAAGCTTTCTTT. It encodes CSVQAAGTEAFF.

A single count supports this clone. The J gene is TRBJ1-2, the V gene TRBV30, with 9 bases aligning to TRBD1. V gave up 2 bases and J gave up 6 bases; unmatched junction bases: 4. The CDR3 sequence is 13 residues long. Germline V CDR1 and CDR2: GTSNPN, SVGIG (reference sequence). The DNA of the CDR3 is TGTGCCTGGAGTAGATGGACAGGGGATGGCTACACCTTC. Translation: CAWSRWTGDGYTF.

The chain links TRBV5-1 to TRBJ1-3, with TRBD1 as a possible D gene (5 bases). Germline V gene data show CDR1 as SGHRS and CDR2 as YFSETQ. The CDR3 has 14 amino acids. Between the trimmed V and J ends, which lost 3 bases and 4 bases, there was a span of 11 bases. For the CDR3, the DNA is TGCGCCAGCAGCTCGGGGGTGAGAGGAAACACCATATATTTT. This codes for CASSSGVRGNTIYF.

The CDR3 sequence is CASSPTDSNTEAFF. The CDR3 coding sequence is TGTGCCAGCTCACCAACGGACAGTAACACTGAAGCTTTCTTT. The chain uses TRBV18 and TRBJ1-1, with D possibly TRBD1 on 6 matching bases. CDR1 is KGHSH and CDR2 is LQKENI in the germline V gene. V shed 2 bases and J shed 2 bases, with 9 bases lying between them. The CDR3 totals 14 residues.

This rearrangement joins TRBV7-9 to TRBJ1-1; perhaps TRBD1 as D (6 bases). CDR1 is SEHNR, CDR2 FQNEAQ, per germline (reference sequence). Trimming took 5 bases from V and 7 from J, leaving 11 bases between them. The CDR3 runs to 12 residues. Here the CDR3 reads CASSLQGSEAFF. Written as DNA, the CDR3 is TGTGCCAGCAGCCTACAGGGAAGTGAAGCTTTCTTT.

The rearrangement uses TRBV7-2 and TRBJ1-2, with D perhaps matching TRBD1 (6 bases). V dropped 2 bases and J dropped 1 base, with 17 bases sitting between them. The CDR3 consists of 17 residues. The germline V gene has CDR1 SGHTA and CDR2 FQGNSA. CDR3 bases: TGTGCCAGCAGCTTAAGCTTTGGACAGTCACTTAACTATGGCTACACCTTC. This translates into CASSLSFGQSLNYGYTF.

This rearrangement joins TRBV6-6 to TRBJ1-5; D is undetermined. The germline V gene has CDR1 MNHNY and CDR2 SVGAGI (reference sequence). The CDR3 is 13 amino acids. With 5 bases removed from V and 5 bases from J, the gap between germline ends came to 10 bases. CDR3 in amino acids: CASSDNNDQPQHF. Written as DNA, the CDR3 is TGTGCCAGCAGTGACAACAATGATCAGCCCCAGCATTTT.

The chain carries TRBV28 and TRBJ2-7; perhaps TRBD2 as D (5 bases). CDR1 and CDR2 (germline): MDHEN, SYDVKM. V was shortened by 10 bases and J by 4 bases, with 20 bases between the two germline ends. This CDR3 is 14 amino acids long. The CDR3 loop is CAITSGSSRYEQYF. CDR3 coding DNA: TGTGCCATCACAAGCGGATCTAGTAGGTACGAGCAGTACTTC.

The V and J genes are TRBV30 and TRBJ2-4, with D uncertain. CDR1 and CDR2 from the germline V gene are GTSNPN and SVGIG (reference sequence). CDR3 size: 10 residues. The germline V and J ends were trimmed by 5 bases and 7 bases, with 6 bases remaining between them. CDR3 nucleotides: TGTGCCTGGTCCGGGAACATTCAGTACTTC. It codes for CAWSGNIQYF.

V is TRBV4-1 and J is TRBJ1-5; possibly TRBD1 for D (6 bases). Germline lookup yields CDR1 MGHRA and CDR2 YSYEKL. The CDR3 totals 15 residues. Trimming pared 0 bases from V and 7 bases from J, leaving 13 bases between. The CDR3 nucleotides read TGCGCCAGCAGCCAAGAAAGCAGGGGACGGCAGCCCCAGCATTTT. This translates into CASSQESRGRQPQHF.

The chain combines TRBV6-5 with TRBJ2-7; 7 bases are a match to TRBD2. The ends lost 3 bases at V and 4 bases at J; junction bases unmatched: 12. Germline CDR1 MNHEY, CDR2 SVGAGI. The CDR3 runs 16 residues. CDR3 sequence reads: CASSYGEGSYEYEQYF. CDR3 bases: TGTGCCAGCAGTTATGGGGAGGGCTCCTATGAATACGAGCAGTACTTC.

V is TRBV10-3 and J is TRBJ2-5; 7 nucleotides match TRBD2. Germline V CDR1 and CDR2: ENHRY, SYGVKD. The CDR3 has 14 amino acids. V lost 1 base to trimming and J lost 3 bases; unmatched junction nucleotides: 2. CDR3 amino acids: CAISEFAGEETQYF. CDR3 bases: TGTGCCATCAGTGAGTTCGCGGGAGAAGAGACCCAGTACTTC.

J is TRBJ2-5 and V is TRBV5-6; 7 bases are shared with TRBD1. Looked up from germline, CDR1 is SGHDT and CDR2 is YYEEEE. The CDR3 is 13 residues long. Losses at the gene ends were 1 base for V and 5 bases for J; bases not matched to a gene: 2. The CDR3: CASSLSGGETQYF. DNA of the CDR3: TGTGCCAGCAGCTTGTCAGGGGGTGAGACCCAGTACTTC.

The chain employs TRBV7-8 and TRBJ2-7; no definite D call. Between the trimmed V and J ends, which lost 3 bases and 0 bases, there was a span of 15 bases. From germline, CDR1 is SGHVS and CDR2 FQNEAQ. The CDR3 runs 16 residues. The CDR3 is CASSLPRVVGSYEQYF. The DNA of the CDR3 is TGTGCCAGCAGCTTGCCTCGGGTCGTGGGCTCCTACGAGCAGTACTTC.

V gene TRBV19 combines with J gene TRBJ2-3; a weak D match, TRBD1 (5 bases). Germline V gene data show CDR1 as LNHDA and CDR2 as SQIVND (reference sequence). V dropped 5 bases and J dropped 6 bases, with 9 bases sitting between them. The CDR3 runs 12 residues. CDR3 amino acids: CASSGRADTQYF. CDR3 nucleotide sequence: TGTGCCAGTAGTGGCAGGGCCGATACGCAGTATTTT.

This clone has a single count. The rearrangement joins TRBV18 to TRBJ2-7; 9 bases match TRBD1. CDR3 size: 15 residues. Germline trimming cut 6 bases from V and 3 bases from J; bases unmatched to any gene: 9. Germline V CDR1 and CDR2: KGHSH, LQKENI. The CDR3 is CASSLPGTGLYEQYF. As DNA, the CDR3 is TGTGCCAGCTCGCTCCCCGGGACAGGGCTCTACGAGCAGTACTTC.